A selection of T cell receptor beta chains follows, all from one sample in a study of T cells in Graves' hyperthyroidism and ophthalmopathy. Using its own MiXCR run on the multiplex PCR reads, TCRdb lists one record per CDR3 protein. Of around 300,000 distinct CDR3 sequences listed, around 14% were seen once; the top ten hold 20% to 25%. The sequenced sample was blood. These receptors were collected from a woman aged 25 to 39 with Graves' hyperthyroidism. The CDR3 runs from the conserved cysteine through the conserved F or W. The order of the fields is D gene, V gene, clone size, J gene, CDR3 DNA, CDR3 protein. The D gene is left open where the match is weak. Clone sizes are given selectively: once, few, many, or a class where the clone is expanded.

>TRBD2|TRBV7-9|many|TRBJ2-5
TGTGCCAGCAGCTTAACTAGCGGCCAAGAGACCCAGTACTTC
CASSLTSGQETQYF
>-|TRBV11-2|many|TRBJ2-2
TGTGCCAGCAGCCAGGGGCGCGGCGATACCGGGGAGCTGTTTTTT
CASSQGRGDTGELFF
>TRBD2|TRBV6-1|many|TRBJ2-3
TGTGCCAGCAGTGAAGACGCGGGAGTCCAGGTTCACACAGATACGCAGTATTTT
CASSEDAGVQVHTDTQYF
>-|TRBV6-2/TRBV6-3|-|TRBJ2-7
TGTGCCAGCAGTTCCCCCGTTGAGGAGACGGGATCCTACGAGCAGTACTTC
CASSSPVEETGSYEQYF
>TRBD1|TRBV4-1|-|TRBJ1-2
TGCGCCAGCAGCCAAACCCAGGGACAGAAATATGGCTACACCTTC
CASSQTQGQKYGYTF
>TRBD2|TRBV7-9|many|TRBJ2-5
TGTGCCAGCAGTTCGACTAGCGGGAGTGTCGGAGAGACCCAGTACTTC
CASSSTSGSVGETQYF
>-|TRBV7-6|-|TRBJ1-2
TGTGCCAGCAGCTTAACTAATGCTCGAGCAGATTCTTACACCTTC
CASSLTNARADSYTF
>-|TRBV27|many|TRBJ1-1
TGTGCCAGCAGTGAAGGATGGAAGACTGAAGCTTTCTTT
CASSEGWKTEAFF
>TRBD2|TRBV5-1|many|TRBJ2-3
TGCGCCAGCAGCTTAGGGACTAGCGGGAGTGATACGCAGTATTTT
CASSLGTSGSDTQYF
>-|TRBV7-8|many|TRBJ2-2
TGTGCCAGCAGCCGCGAACCCCCCCCTGTTCGACGTAGTTTAGGGGAGCTGTTTTTT
CASSREPPPVRRSLGELFF
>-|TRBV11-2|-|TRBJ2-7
TGTGCCAGCAGCCCCCTCCGGGACTTCGCCTACGAGCAGTACTTC
CASSPLRDFAYEQYF